This TCR beta chain was recovered during a study of CD8 T cells in Susac syndrome. With random hexamers, 0.5 to 1 ug RNA was reverse transcribed. TCRdb used MiXCR to reprocess the immunoSEQ multiplex PCR reads, holding one entry per CDR3 protein. The table records under 200,000 distinct CDR3 sequences, 90% to 95% of them present only once. The CDR3 is made up of 17 amino acids. Germline V gives CDR1 SGHRS, CDR2 YFSETQ. Unmatched junction bases numbered 19, after V lost 4 bases and J lost 6 bases. The TCR comes from a human donor with Susac syndrome. The V gene is TRBV5-1, the J gene TRBJ2-7; 7 bases are shared with TRBD1. Sequencing was done on a sample of CD4+ T cells from PBMCs. The CDR3: CASSIGQAGAPIGEQYF. In nucleotides, the CDR3 is TGCGCCAGCAGCATCGGACAGGCCGGTGCTCCGATCGGCGAGCAGTACTTC.